The clone carrying this T cell receptor beta chain was detected many times. Its antigen remains unknown. The sample comes from a study of identical twins. General observations from the study: It was cross-sectional statistical analysis, not following the same donors, that the conclusions relied on. Cord blood's abundant beta clonotypes had fewer insertions, unlike memory repertoires. Sharing of beta out-of-frame sequences by twins showed a weaker excess.

Healthy Caucasians provided all donations. The CDR3 is 14 residues long. J gave up 2 bases and V 1 base, and 2 bases lay outside the gene matches. Germline V gene sequence: CDR1 DFQATT, CDR2 SNEGSKA (reference sequence). TCRdb re-called the 5' RACE reads with MiXCR, one entry per CDR3 protein. The profile shows approximately 240,000 distinct CDR3 sequences, around an eighth of them singletons. This receptor was obtained from a woman aged 18-35 years in good health. V gene TRBV20-1 combines with J gene TRBJ2-3; 8 bases agree with TRBD1. Sequenced sample: memory (CD45RO+) T cells sorted from blood. The CDR3 DNA reads as TGCAGTGCTAGAGTGACAGGGGTCACAGATACGCAGTATTTT. Translating gives CSARVTGVTDTQYF.